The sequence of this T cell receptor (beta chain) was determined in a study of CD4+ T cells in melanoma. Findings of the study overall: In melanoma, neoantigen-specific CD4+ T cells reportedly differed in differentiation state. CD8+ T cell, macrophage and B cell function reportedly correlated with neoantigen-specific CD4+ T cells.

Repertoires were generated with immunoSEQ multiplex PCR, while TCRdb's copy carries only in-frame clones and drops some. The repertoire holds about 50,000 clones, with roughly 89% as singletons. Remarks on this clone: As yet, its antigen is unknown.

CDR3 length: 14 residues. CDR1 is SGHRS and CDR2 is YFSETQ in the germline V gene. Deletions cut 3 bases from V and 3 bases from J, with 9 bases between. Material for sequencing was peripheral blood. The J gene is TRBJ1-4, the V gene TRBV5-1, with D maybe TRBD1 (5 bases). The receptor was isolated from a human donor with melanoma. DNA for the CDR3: TGCGCCAGCAGCTCGGGGCCCTCTAATGAAAAACTGTTTTTT. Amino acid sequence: CASSSGPSNEKLFF.